This TCR beta chain was obtained from a study of OX40 agonist ivuxolimab in advanced cancers. Of note for this clone: Distinct nucleotide sequences in the sample also encode this CDR3.

The CDR3 is 12 amino acids. Trimming shortened V by 3 bases and J by 3 bases, and 7 bases separated the two germline ends. Looked up from germline, CDR1 is SGDLS and CDR2 is YYNGEE. The table came from immunoSEQ multiplex PCR; TCRdb's copy has only in-frame clones and leaves some out. The sample lists 77,000 or so clones; roughly 91% were seen once. The TCR was taken from an adult with an advanced solid tumor such as melanoma, head and neck, liver or kidney cancer. V and J are TRBV9 and TRBJ2-7; D remains ambiguous. The sample was CD4+ or CD8+ T cells sorted from blood, taken in a trial of the OX40 agonist ivuxolimab. The CDR3 DNA reads as TGTGCCAGCAGCGGACACGGCTACGAGCAGTACTTC. It is translated as CASSGHGYEQYF.